The table lists the clone carrying this TCR beta chain with a count of one. Antigen: not known. The V gene's germline CDR1 is SNHLY and CDR2 FYNNEI. This CDR3 contains 14 residues. V was clipped by 5 bases and J by 2 bases, with 13 bases between them. Vbeta (60) and Jbeta (13) primers were used in the PCR. Clones were read by immunoSEQ multiplex PCR, and TCRdb kept only the in-frame ones, dropping some. This repertoire shows 110,000 to 150,000 clones, roughly 80% found once; its top ten account for roughly 3.4%. This sample is part of a study of cytomegalovirus exposure and HLA in healthy donors. Study observations and caveats: Of the V segments, some could not be distinguished, including TRBV6-2 and TRBV6-3, and were excluded. The study assumed roughly uniform donor sequencing depth for presence/absence analyses. An analysis was carried out at a later point. It showed that HLA-associated TCR beta chains were more clonally expanded than equally common non-associated chains.

Sequences were obtained from PBMCs. This TCR came from a male donor in good health and CMV-seronegative. The V call is TRBV2, the J call TRBJ2-7, with TRBD2 as a possible D gene (5 bases). CDR3 residues: CASSPSLFAYEQYF. The CDR3 DNA follows: TGTGCCAGCAGTCCTAGCTTGTTCGCCTACGAGCAGTACTTC. Variable domain in full (rest from reference TRBV2 and TRBJ2-7): EPEVTQTPSHQVTQMGQEVILRCVPISNHLYFYWYRQILGQKVEFLVSFYNNEISEKSEIFDDQFSVERPDGSNFTLKIRSTKLEDSAMYFCASSPSLFAYEQYFGPGTRLTVT.